A single sample gave rise to the 14 T cell receptor beta chains below, sequenced in a study of blood T cell repertoires in COVID-19. Sequencing used immunoSEQ multiplex PCR; TCRdb keeps in-frame clones, though not all of them. The sample includes fewer than 400,000 clones, 89% seen only once; the top ten take around 4.8%. Sequencing was carried out using PBMCs or T cells enriched from blood (not recorded which). The receptors come from a man aged 60-69 years who had recovered from COVID-19.

The chain has TRBV12-3 or TRBV12-4 and TRBJ2-5; D is unclear. The ends were cut back, 1 base at V and 14 bases at J, with 14 bases in the middle. The CDR3 runs to 12 residues. The CDR3 reads CASSLGWQARYF. CDR3 nucleotide sequence: TGTGCCAGCAGTTTAGGTTGGCAGGCCCGTTACTTC.

The chain joins TRBV20-1 to TRBJ2-1, with a tentative D call TRBD2 (7 bases). V was cut by 3 bases and J by 5 bases, with 14 bases left in between. Germline V gene lookup returns CDR1 DFQATT and CDR2 SNEGSKA (reference sequence). The CDR3 extends over 14 amino acids. Here the CDR3 reads CSASWGGTHNEQFF. The DNA for the CDR3 is TGCAGTGCTAGTTGGGGGGGGACACACAATGAGCAGTTCTTC.

This sequence joins TRBV24-1 and TRBJ2-3; tentatively, D is TRBD2 (6 bases). CDR1 is KGHDR, CDR2 SFDVKD, per germline. The CDR3 is made up of 15 amino acids. The germline V and J ends were trimmed by 5 bases and 4 bases, with 15 bases remaining between them. CDR3 sequence: CATSVAGAGPDTQYF. Written as DNA, the CDR3 is TGTGCCACCAGTGTGGCCGGCGCGGGGCCAGATACGCAGTATTTT.

The chain combines TRBV5-4 with TRBJ2-1; TRBD1 matches 9 bases. The ends lost 7 bases at V and 5 bases at J; junction bases unmatched: 4. Looked up from germline, CDR1 is SGHNT and CDR2 is YYREEE (reference sequence). CDR3 length: 13 amino acids. The CDR3 DNA follows: TGTGCCAGCTCCCGACAGGGGGACAATGAGCAGTTCTTC. It specifies CASSRQGDNEQFF.

The CDR3 DNA reads as TGTGCCAGCAGTTTAGTAGTCGTGGTGCGGGAGGGCTCCTACAATGAGCAGTTCTTC. Translating gives CASSLVVVVREGSYNEQFF. The chain couples TRBV28 to TRBJ2-1; 9 positions match TRBD2. This CDR3 comprises 19 residues. From germline, CDR1 is MDHEN and CDR2 SYDVKM. V lost 2 bases, J lost 0 bases, and 11 bases stayed unmatched.

This chain joins TRBV5-1 and TRBJ2-1; possibly TRBD2 for D (5 bases). The CDR3 runs to 15 residues. The V end was cut by 4 bases, the J end by 3 bases, with 14 bases between. Germline values: CDR1 SGHRS, CDR2 YFSETQ. In nucleotides, the CDR3 is TGCGCCAGCAGCATAACCCCGGGAAACTACAATGAGCAGTTCTTC. Its protein product is CASSITPGNYNEQFF.

The V call is TRBV19, the J call TRBJ1-2; D remains ambiguous. The CDR3 covers 13 residues. Germline V lookup: CDR1 LNHDA, CDR2 SQIVND (reference sequence). V was cut by 6 bases and J by 5 bases, with 13 bases left in between. CDR3: CASRSYSSYGYTF. CDR3 sequence (DNA): TGTGCCAGTAGGAGCTATTCAAGTTATGGCTACACCTTC.

The CDR3 DNA reads TGTGCCAGCAGCTTGGGGAGGTCCCCCAACGGGCAGTACTTC. Translated, it gives CASSLGRSPNGQYF. The V call is TRBV5-4, the J call TRBJ2-7; TRBD2 is a possible D gene (5 bases). This CDR3 is 14 amino acids long. With 0 bases removed from V and 9 bases from J, the gap between germline ends came to 16 bases. Germline CDR1 reads SGHNT; CDR2 reads YYREEE (reference sequence).

V is TRBV28 and J is TRBJ1-5; 9 bases align to TRBD1. V trimming: 5 bases; J trimming: 8 bases; junction bases outside the gene matches: 13. There are 16 residues in the CDR3. The germline V gene encodes CDR1 MDHEN and CDR2 SYDVKM. CDR3 sequence reads: CASSPMGQGVSEPQHF. The CDR3 nucleotides read TGTGCCAGCAGTCCGATGGGACAGGGAGTTTCGGAGCCCCAGCATTTT.

This clone has more than one count but fewer than ten. The chain recombines TRBV4-1 with TRBJ2-7; tentative D call: TRBD2 (6 bases). Trimming removed 0 bases at V and 7 bases at J, with 16 bases between. This CDR3 spans 15 amino acids. Germline CDR1 reads MGHRA; CDR2 reads YSYEKL. In nucleotides, the CDR3 is TGCGCCAGCAGCCAAGAATGGCAGTTGGGGAGGGAGCAGTACTTC. It specifies CASSQEWQLGREQYF.

This chain joins TRBV6-1 and TRBJ2-1; 12 positions match TRBD2. The germline CDR1 and CDR2 sequences are MNHNS and SASEGT. V was clipped by 4 bases and J by 6 bases; unmatched bases: 10. The CDR3 runs to 17 residues. The CDR3: CASSARLAGVSGNEQFF. The CDR3 nucleotides are TGTGCCAGCAGTGCCCGACTAGCGGGAGTTTCTGGCAATGAGCAGTTCTTC.

The genes are TRBV7-8 and TRBJ2-7; D uncertain. The CDR3 extends over 12 amino acids. Trimming cost V 5 bases and J 6 bases, with 11 bases left between them. Looked up from germline, CDR1 is SGHVS and CDR2 is FQNEAQ. CDR3 protein: CASSPPLGEQYF. CDR3 coding DNA: TGTGCCAGCAGCCCCCCCCTAGGCGAGCAGTACTTC.

The chain employs TRBV7-3 and TRBJ2-1, with D hard to call. Germline V gives CDR1 SGHTA, CDR2 FQGTGA. There are 15 residues in the CDR3. Trimming stripped 2 bases from V and 0 bases from J, with 8 bases between. CDR3 in amino acids: CASSLLPNSYNEQFF. In DNA, the CDR3 is TGTGCCAGCAGCTTACTACCCAACTCCTACAATGAGCAGTTCTTC.

The J gene is TRBJ2-3, the V gene TRBV7-6, with D perhaps matching TRBD2 (5 bases). V shed 5 bases and J shed 0 bases, with 12 bases lying between them. There are 15 residues in the CDR3. The germline CDR1 and CDR2 sequences are SGHVS and FNYEAQ. The CDR3 DNA is TGTGCCAGCAGCCTCACGGGAATTAGCACAGATACGCAGTATTTT. Its protein is CASSLTGISTDTQYF.